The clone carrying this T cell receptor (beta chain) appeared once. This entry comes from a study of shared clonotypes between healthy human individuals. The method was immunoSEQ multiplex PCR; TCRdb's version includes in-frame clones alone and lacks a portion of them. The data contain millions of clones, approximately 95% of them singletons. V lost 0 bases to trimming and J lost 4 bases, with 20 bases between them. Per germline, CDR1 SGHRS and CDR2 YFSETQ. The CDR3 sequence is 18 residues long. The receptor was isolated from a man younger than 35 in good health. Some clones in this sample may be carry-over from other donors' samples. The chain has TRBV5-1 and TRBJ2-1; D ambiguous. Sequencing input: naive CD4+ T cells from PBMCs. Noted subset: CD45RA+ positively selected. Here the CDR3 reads CASSLAPEGKKAYNEQFF. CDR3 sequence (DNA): TGCGCCAGCAGCTTGGCCCCCGAAGGGAAGAAAGCTTACAATGAGCAGTTCTTC.